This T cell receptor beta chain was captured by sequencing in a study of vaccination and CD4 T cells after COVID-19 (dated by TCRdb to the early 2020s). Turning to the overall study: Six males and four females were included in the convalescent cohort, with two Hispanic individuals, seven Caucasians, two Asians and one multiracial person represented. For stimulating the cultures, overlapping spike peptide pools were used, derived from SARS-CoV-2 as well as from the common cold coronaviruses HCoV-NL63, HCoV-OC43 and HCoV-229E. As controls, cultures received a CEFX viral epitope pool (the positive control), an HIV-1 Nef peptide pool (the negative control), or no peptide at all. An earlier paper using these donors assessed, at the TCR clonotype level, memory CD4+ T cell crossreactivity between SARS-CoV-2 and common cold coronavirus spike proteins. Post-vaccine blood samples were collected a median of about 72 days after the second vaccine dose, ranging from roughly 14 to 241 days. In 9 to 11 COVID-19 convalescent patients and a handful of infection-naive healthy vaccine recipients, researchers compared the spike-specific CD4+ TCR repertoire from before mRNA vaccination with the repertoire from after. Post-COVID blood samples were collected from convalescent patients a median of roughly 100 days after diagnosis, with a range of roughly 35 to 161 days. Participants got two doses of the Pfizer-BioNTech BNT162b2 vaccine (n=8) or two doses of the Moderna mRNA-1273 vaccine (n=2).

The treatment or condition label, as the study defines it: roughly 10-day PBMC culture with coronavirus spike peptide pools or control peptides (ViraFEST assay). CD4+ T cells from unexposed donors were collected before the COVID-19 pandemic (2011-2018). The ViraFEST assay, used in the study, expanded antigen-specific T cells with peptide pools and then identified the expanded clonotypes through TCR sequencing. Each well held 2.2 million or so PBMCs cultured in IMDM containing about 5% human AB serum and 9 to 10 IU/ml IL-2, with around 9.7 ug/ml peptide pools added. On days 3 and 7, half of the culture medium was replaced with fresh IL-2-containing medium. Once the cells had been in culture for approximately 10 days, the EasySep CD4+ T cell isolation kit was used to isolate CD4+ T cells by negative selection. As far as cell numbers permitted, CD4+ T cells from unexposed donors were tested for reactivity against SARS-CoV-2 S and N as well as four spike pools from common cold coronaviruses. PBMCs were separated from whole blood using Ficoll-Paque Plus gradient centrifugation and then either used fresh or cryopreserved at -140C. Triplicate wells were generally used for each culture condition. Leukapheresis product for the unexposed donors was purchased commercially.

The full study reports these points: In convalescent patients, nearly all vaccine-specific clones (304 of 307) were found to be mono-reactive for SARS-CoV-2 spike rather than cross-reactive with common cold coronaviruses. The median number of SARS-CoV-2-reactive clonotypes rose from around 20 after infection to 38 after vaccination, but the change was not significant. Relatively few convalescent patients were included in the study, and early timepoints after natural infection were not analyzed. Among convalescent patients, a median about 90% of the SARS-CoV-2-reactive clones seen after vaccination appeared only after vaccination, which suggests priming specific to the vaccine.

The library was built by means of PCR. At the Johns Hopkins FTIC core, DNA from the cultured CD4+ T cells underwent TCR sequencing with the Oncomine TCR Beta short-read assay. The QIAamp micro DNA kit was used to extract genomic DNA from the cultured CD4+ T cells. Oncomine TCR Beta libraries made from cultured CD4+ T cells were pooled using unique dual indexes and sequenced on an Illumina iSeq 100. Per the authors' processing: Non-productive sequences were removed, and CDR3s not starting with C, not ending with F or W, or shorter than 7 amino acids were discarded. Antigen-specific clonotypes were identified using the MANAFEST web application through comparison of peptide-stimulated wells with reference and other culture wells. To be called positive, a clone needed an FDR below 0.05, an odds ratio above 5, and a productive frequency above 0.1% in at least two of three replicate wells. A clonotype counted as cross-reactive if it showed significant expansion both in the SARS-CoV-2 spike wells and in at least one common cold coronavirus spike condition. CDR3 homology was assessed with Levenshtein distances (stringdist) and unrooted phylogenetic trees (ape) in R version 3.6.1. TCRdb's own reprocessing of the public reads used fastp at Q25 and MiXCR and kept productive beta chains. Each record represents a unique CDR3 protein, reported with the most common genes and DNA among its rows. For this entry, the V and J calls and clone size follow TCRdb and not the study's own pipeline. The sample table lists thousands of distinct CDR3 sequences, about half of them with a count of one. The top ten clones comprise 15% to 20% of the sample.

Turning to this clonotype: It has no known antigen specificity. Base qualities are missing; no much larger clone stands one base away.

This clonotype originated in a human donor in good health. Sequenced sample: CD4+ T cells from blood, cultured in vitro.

The CDR3 corresponds to CATRNRARDSSPLHF. The DNA reads as follows: TGTGCCACCCGAAACCGGGCGAGGGATTCCTCACCCCTCCACTTT. The chain is made from TRBV5-6 and TRBJ1-6; too little of a D gene remains to name it. Trimming at the junction amounts to 9 bases on V and 10 bases on J, and the germline ends lie 23 bases apart. From the germline V gene, CDR1 is SGHDT and CDR2 is YYEEEE. The CDR3 spans 15 residues, from the cysteine through the phenylalanine. CDR3 DNA is the only sequence kept; it has 45 bases, read in frame from the first base.